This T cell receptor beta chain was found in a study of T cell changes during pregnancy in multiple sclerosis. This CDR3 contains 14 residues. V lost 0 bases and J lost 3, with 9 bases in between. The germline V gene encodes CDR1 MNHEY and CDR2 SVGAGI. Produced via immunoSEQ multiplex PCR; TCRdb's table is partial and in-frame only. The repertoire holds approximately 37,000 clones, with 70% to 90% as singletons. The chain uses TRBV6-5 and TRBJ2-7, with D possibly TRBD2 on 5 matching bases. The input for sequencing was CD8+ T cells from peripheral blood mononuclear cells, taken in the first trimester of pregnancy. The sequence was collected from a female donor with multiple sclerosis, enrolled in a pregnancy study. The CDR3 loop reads CASSYSGKGYEQYF. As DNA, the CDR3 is TGTGCCAGCAGTTACTCCGGGAAGGGCTACGAGCAGTACTTC.